The 18 T cell receptor beta chains in this list originate from one sample, sequenced in a study of blood T cells in healthy people across ages (dated by TCRdb to the mid-2010s). Library prep was done by 5' RACE. The second PCR ran for roughly 7 to 11 cycles and used a J-beta primer mix along with a sample-barcoded 5' primer. TCRdb passed the public sequencing reads through fastp at Q25 and MiXCR, retaining productive beta sequences. For every CDR3 protein sequence, its rows merge into one entry that carries the most common genes and DNA. The sample yields 1,800,000 or so distinct CDR3 sequences; approximately 39% were counted once. The ten largest clones add up to roughly 23% of the sample. Input material: blood. The receptors come from a human donor in good health.

Only a few counts were recorded for this clonotype. The V call is TRBV28, the J call TRBJ1-4; TRBD1 matches at 7 bases. This CDR3 has 18 amino acids. V lost 5 bases, J lost 0 bases, and 12 bases stayed unmatched. CDR1 is MDHEN, CDR2 SYDVKM, per germline. The CDR3: CASSPPLDRETTNEKLFF. The CDR3 DNA reads as TGTGCCAGCAGTCCTCCACTTGACAGGGAGACAACTAATGAAAAACTGTTTTTT.

This clonotype was counted ten times or more. The chain is built from TRBV7-2 and TRBJ2-1; D ambiguous. V gave up 6 bases and J gave up 8 bases, with 8 bases separating them. The length of the CDR3 is 11 residues. Germline V gene data show CDR1 as SGHTA and CDR2 as FQGNSA. The CDR3 loop is CASSSGDEQFF. CDR3 nucleotide sequence: TGTGCCAGCAGTTCAGGCGATGAGCAGTTCTTC. Full variable domain (remainder filled in from reference TRBV7-2 and TRBJ2-1): GAGVSQSPSNKVTEKGKDVELRCDPISGHTALYWYRQSLGQGLEFLIYFQGNSAPDKSGLPSDRFSAERTGGSVSTLTIQRTQQEDSAVYLCASSSGDEQFFGPGTRLTVL.

The chain is built from TRBV24-1 and TRBJ2-5; 8 bases are a match to TRBD1. The CDR3 consists of 15 residues. With V trimmed by 4 bases and J by 4 bases, 7 bases remained unmatched. CDR1 and CDR2 from the germline V gene are KGHDR and SFDVKD. The CDR3 nucleotides are TGTGCCACCAGTGAACCAACAGGGGGGCGAGAGACCCAGTACTTC. It encodes CATSEPTGGRETQYF.

The V gene is TRBV13, the J gene TRBJ1-5; D is unclear. Germline V gene data show CDR1 as PRHDT and CDR2 as FYEKMQ (reference sequence). The CDR3 extends over 13 amino acids. The V end lost 5 bases, the J end lost 9 bases, and 14 bases lay between the germline ends. This CDR3 is CASSITSLGPQHF. CDR3 nucleotide sequence: TGTGCCAGCAGCATAACAAGCCTTGGGCCCCAGCATTTT.

For this clonotype: A junction end diverges from the germline sequence, so it may reflect a read error. The genes are TRBV27 and TRBJ1-2, with D maybe TRBD1 (5 bases). Looked up from germline, CDR1 is MNHEY and CDR2 is SMNVEV (reference sequence). This CDR3 spans 13 amino acids. The CDR3 DNA follows: TGTGCCAGCGGGGACGGTGGCTGGTATGGCTGCACCTTC. This translates into CASGDGGWYGCTF.

This clonotype came up a few times. A much bigger clone sits one base away, suggesting this may be a read error. CDR3 protein: CASSLGDQQYF. The DNA for the CDR3 is TGTGCCAGCAGCTTAGGGGACCAGCAGTACTTC. The J gene is TRBJ2-7, the V gene TRBV7-2, with D possibly called TRBD1 or TRBD2 (5 bases each). Germline loops: CDR1 SGHTA, CDR2 FQGNSA. The CDR3 spans 11 residues. The V and J ends lost 1 base and 8 bases respectively, with 6 bases between them.

This clonotype was found a few times. At one end the junction does not follow the germline gene, possibly because of a read error. The V gene is TRBV7-2, the J gene TRBJ1-2; D unresolved. Germline values: CDR1 SGHTA, CDR2 FQGNSA. The CDR3 sequence is 15 residues long. In DNA, the CDR3 is TGTGCCTGCAGCTTAAGACTTGGGTATAACTATGGCTACACCTTC. Protein product: CACSLRLGYNYGYTF.

This chain connects TRBV4-3 to TRBJ2-1; 9 bases fit TRBD1. Judging by the DNA end, TRBJ2-7 fits better; the J call may be wrong. The germline V gene has CDR1 LGHNA and CDR2 YSLEER. CDR3 length: 15 amino acids. The chain's CDR3 is CASSLRTGETHEQYF. The CDR3, as DNA: TGCGCCAGCAGCCTAAGGACAGGGGAGACCCACGAGCAGTACTTC.

This chain joins TRBV20-1 and TRBJ1-3, with 7 bases aligning to TRBD1. Germline assignment: CDR1 DFQATT and CDR2 SNEGSKA (reference sequence). V dropped 5 bases and J dropped 2; count of bases not matched to a gene: 9. This CDR3 region has 15 residues. The CDR3, as DNA: TGCAGTGCTTCAGAGACAGGGACAACTGGAAACACCATATATTTT. Encoded protein: CSASETGTTGNTIYF.

This clonotype has a count of ten or more. The gene calls are TRBV29-1 and TRBJ2-4, with D possibly matching TRBD2 (6 bases). Trimming took off 4 bases at V and 8 bases at J, with 15 bases between the two ends. CDR1 is SQVTM, CDR2 ANQGSEA, per germline. The length of the CDR3 is 13 residues. CDR3 sequence reads: CSVAGDSWDIQYF. CDR3 nucleotides: TGCAGCGTTGCGGGGGATTCCTGGGACATTCAGTACTTC. Full variable domain (remainder filled in from reference TRBV29-1 and TRBJ2-4): SAVISQKPSRDICQRGTSLTIQCQVDSQVTMMFWYRQQPGQSLTLIATANQGSEATYESGFVIDKFPISRPNLTFSTLTVSNMSPEDSSIYLCSVAGDSWDIQYFGAGTRLSVL.

CDR3 sequence: CASSSRIPGQGSGELFF. CDR3 bases: TGTGCCAGCAGCTCCAGAATCCCGGGACAGGGGTCCGGGGAGCTGTTTTTT. This chain uses TRBV7-2 with TRBJ2-2; TRBD1 matches 10 bases. CDR3 length equals 17 residues. In germline, CDR1 is SGHTA, CDR2 FQGNSA. V trimming: 4 bases; J trimming: 6 bases; junction bases outside the gene matches: 11.

The chain couples TRBV6-2 or TRBV6-3 to TRBJ2-7, with D perhaps TRBD2 (6 bases). The length of the CDR3 is 14 residues. Trimming took off 6 bases at V and 0 bases at J, with 12 bases between the two ends. The germline V gene has CDR1 MNHEY and CDR2 SVGEGT. The CDR3 loop reads CASRPAGISYEQYF. The DNA for the CDR3 is TGTGCCAGCAGACCTGCGGGGATCTCCTACGAGCAGTACTTC.

The chain recombines TRBV4-3 with TRBJ2-3; maybe TRBD2 (5 bases). This CDR3 is 15 amino acids long. Per the germline V gene, CDR1 is LGHNA and CDR2 is YSLEER. The V end lost 0 bases, the J end lost 6 bases, and 13 bases lay between the germline ends. The DNA of the CDR3 is TGCGCCAGCAGCCAAGATATCGAGGGATTGGATACGCAGTATTTT. Translating it yields CASSQDIEGLDTQYF.

This rearrangement joins TRBV7-2 to TRBJ1-2; TRBD1 might be the D (5 bases). CDR1 and CDR2 from the germline V gene are SGHTA and FQGNSA. Trimming shortened V by 2 bases and J by 8 bases, and 9 bases separated the two germline ends. CDR3 length equals 12 residues. The CDR3 loop is CASSLNHRGYTF. CDR3 bases: TGTGCCAGCAGCTTAAATCACAGGGGCTACACCTTC.

The rearrangement links TRBV29-1 to TRBJ2-7; TRBD1 matches at 9 bases. Germline loops: CDR1 SQVTM, CDR2 ANQGSEA. J lost 11 bases, V lost 6 bases, and 17 bases had no gene match. CDR3 length: 14 amino acids. The CDR3 spells CSVRISRDRDAEYF. The CDR3 region has the DNA TGCAGCGTCCGAATTTCGAGGGACAGGGACGCAGAGTACTTC.

This chain connects TRBV5-6 to TRBJ2-5; unclear D gene. The V end was cut by 1 base, the J end by 5 bases, with 12 bases between. CDR1 and CDR2 from the germline V gene are SGHDT and YYEEEE. This CDR3 has 14 residues. The CDR3 DNA follows: TGTGCCAGCAGCTTGACAAGGTTGGGGGAGACCCAGTACTTC. Translating it yields CASSLTRLGETQYF.

The chain has TRBV27 and TRBJ2-5, with 9 positions matching TRBD2. The germline CDR1 and CDR2 sequences are MNHEY and SMNVEV (reference sequence). Germline trimming cut 2 bases from V and 4 bases from J; bases unmatched to any gene: 8. This CDR3 has 16 residues. CDR3 amino acids: CASSLGLAGGPETQYF. As DNA, the CDR3 is TGTGCCAGCAGTTTAGGCCTGGCGGGGGGGCCAGAGACCCAGTACTTC.

The genes are TRBV12-3 or TRBV12-4 and TRBJ2-7; TRBD2 is a possible D gene (6 bases). This CDR3 is 13 amino acids long. Trimming removed 5 bases at V and 2 bases at J, with 10 bases between. CDR3 amino acids: CASSAGRPYEQYF. Here the CDR3 DNA reads TGTGCCAGCAGTGCGGGGCGCCCCTACGAGCAGTACTTC.